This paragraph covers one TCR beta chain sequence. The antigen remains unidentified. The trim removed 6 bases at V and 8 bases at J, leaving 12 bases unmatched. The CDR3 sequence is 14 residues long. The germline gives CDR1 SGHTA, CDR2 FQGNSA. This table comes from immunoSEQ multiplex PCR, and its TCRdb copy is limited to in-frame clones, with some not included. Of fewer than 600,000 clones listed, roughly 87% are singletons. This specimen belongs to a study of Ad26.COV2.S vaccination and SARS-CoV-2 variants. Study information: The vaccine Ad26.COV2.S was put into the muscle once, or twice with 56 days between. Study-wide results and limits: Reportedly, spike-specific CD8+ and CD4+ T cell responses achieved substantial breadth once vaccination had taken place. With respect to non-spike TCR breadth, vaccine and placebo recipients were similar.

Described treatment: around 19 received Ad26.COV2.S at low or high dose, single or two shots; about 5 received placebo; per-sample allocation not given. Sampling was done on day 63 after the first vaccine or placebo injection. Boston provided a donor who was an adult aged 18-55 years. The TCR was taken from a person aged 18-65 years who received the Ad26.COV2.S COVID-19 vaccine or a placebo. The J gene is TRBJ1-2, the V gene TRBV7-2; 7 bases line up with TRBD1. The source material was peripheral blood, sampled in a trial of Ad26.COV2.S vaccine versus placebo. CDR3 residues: CASSILHRGSGYTF. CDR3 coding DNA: TGTGCCAGCAGTATACTCCACAGGGGAAGCGGCTACACCTTC.